What follows are 10 T cell receptor beta chains derived from one specimen sequenced in a study of blood T cell repertoires in COVID-19. Some clones are missing from TCRdb's copy, which holds only in-frame ones; the method was immunoSEQ multiplex PCR. The sample includes hundreds of thousands of clones, more than 75% of them seen just once. Sequenced input: PBMCs or T cells enriched from blood (not recorded which). The receptor set was obtained from a woman in her forties or fifties who had recovered from COVID-19.

This clone was counted between two and nine times. The V call is TRBV19, the J call TRBJ2-5; 8 nucleotides align to TRBD1. The CDR3 consists of 14 residues. Germline CDR1 LNHDA, CDR2 SQIVND (reference sequence). J lost 5 bases, V lost 5 bases, and 7 bases had no gene match. CDR3 sequence: CASSFGQGYETQYF. DNA of the CDR3: TGTGCCAGTAGTTTCGGACAGGGATACGAGACCCAGTACTTC.

This chain uses TRBV24-1 with TRBJ1-5; a possible D gene is TRBD1 (5 bases). Germline V gene lookup returns CDR1 KGHDR and CDR2 SFDVKD. The CDR3 extends over 13 amino acids. Deletions cut 1 base from V and 6 bases from J, with 6 bases between. The CDR3 nucleotides read TGTGCCACCAGTGATTTTGGGGCTCAGCCCCAGCATTTT. It encodes CATSDFGAQPQHF.

As DNA, the CDR3 is TGTGCCAGCTCACCCCGACAGGCCGTGCCGAACACTGAAGCTTTCTTT. Protein sequence: CASSPRQAVPNTEAFF. The chain employs TRBV18 and TRBJ1-1; perhaps TRBD1 as D (6 bases). The V end was cut by 3 bases, the J end by 1 base, with 15 bases between. The CDR3 loop spans 16 amino acids. Germline assignment: CDR1 KGHSH and CDR2 LQKENI.

J is TRBJ1-2 and V is TRBV12-5; D is unresolved. V lost 6 bases and J lost 2, with 7 bases in between. The CDR3 spans 12 residues. The germline CDR1 and CDR2 sequences are LGHNT and FRNRAP. The CDR3 here is CASGPGNYGYTF. CDR3 in DNA: TGTGCTAGTGGGCCAGGAAACTATGGCTACACCTTC.

This clone has only one observation. This chain links TRBV28 with TRBJ2-3; 8 bases match TRBD2. J lost 0 bases, V lost 6 bases, and 14 bases had no gene match. Germline V gene lookup returns CDR1 MDHEN and CDR2 SYDVKM. The CDR3 is made up of 18 amino acids. The CDR3 reads CASSTRDPAGGSTDTQYF. The CDR3 DNA is TGTGCCAGCAGCACCCGGGACCCGGCGGGGGGTAGCACAGATACGCAGTATTTT.

The V and J genes are TRBV6-1 and TRBJ1-5; a possible D gene is TRBD1 (6 bases). The germline CDR1 and CDR2 sequences are MNHNS and SASEGT. The CDR3 contains 15 residues. Trimming stripped 1 base from V and 2 bases from J, with 9 bases between. The CDR3 here is CASSEGAGGNQPQHF. The CDR3 DNA reads as TGTGCCAGCAGTGAAGGGGCAGGGGGCAATCAGCCCCAGCATTTT.

The chain joins TRBV5-1 to TRBJ1-2; 7 bases are shared with TRBD1. The germline V gene encodes CDR1 SGHRS and CDR2 YFSETQ. The V gene end was trimmed by 4 bases and the J gene end by 6 bases; junction bases not matched to a gene: 12. This CDR3 has 15 amino acids. The CDR3 DNA follows: TGCGCCAGCAGCCGGGGGAGAGGGGGCTCTGATGGCTACACCTTC. Residues: CASSRGRGGSDGYTF.

The chain uses TRBV7-2 and TRBJ2-2; no clear D. Trimming took 6 bases from V and 4 from J, leaving 9 bases between them. The CDR3 consists of 13 residues. CDR1 SGHTA and CDR2 FQGNSA come from the germline V gene. The CDR3 protein is CASRRLGTGELFF. Written as DNA, the CDR3 is TGTGCCAGCAGACGACTCGGCACCGGGGAGCTGTTTTTT.

This CDR3 reads CASSSQGFGEKLFF. The CDR3 DNA reads as TGTGCCAGCAGCTCCCAGGGGTTTGGTGAAAAACTGTTTTTT. The chain combines TRBV7-2 with TRBJ1-4, with D tentatively TRBD1 (6 bases). The CDR3 contains 14 residues. The V gene's germline CDR1 is SGHTA and CDR2 FQGNSA. Trimming took 4 bases from V and 7 from J, leaving 13 bases between them.

The table lists this clone with a count of one. The rearrangement uses TRBV5-1 and TRBJ1-3, with D perhaps TRBD1 (6 bases). Trimming left V 4 bases short and J 0 bases short, with 8 bases between. Looked up from germline, CDR1 is SGHRS and CDR2 is YFSETQ. This CDR3 has 14 amino acids. The CDR3 nucleotides are TGCGCCAGCAGCATGGACAGCTCTGGAAACACCATATATTTT. Protein sequence: CASSMDSSGNTIYF.